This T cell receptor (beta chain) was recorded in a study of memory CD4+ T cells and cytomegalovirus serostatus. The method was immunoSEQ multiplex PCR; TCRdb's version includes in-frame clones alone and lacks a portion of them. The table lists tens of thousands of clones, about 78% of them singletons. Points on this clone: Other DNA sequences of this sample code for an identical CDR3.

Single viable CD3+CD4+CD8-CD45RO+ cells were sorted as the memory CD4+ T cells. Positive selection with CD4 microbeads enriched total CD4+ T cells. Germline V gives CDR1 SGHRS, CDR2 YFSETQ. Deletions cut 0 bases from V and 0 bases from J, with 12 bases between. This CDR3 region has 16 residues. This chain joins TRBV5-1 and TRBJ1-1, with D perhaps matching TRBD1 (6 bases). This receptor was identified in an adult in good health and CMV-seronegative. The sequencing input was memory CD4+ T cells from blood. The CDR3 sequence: CASSLAGGSVNTEAFF. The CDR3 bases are TGCGCCAGCAGCTTGGCCGGGGGCAGCGTGAACACTGAAGCTTTCTTT.